The 9 T cell receptor beta chains presented below share a single source sample, sequenced in a study of blood T cells in healthy people across ages. Next came a second PCR, run for about 7 to 12 cycles, which used a sample-barcoded 5' primer along with a J-beta primer mix. TCRdb used MiXCR to reprocess the 5' RACE reads, holding one entry per CDR3 protein. Of 890,000 or so distinct CDR3 sequences in the sample, around 68% were seen once. Sequencing used blood. The origin of the receptors is a man under 40 in good health.

Concerning this clonotype itself: An end of the junction does not agree with germline; a read error may underlie this. J is TRBJ1-1 and V is TRBV20-1; D gene unclear. The CDR3 is made up of 13 amino acids. The V gene's germline CDR1 is DFQATT and CDR2 SNEGSKA (reference sequence). CDR3 residues: CSASAPMNAEAFF. CDR3 DNA sequence: TGCAGTGCTAGTGCACCTATGAACGCTGAAGCTTTCTTT.

CDR3 loop: CASKGNRFYEQYF. For the CDR3, the DNA is TGTGCCAGCAAAGGGAACAGGTTTTACGAGCAGTACTTC. The rearrangement uses TRBV28 and TRBJ2-7; a weak D match, TRBD1 (5 bases). Germline V gives CDR1 MDHEN, CDR2 SYDVKM. This CDR3 is built from 13 residues. Trimming left V 7 bases short and J 4 bases short, with 14 bases between.

V usage is TRBV27 and J usage is TRBJ2-7; 11 bases match TRBD1. This CDR3 region has 13 residues. V shed 5 bases and J 7 bases; nucleotides not matched to a gene: 4. Germline CDR1 reads MNHEY; CDR2 reads SMNVEV (reference sequence). CDR3 nucleotide sequence: TGTGCCAGCAGTCTCGGGACAGGGGGGGAGCAGTACTTC. It is translated as CASSLGTGGEQYF.

The chain uses TRBV10-3 and TRBJ2-1, with D possibly being TRBD1 or TRBD2 (5 bases each). Germline-derived CDR1 and CDR2 are ENHRY and SYGVKD. This CDR3 is 13 amino acids long. The V and J ends lost 2 bases and 10 bases respectively, with 12 bases between them. The CDR3 loop reads CAISEMRGDEQFF. CDR3 DNA: TGTGCCATCAGTGAGATGAGGGGTGACGAGCAGTTCTTC.

V and J are TRBV7-9 and TRBJ2-7; D is possibly TRBD1 or TRBD2 (5 bases each). Germline V gene lookup returns CDR1 SEHNR and CDR2 FQNEAQ (reference sequence). The CDR3 has 13 residues. The V gene lost 7 bases and the J gene lost 0 bases, with 10 bases spanning the gap. The CDR3 coding sequence is TGTGCCAGCAAACGGGACGGCTCCTACGAGCAGTACTTC. Amino acids: CASKRDGSYEQYF.

The rearrangement joins TRBV27 to TRBJ1-1, with unresolved D. V was clipped by 6 bases and J by 1 base, with 9 bases between them. CDR1 and CDR2 (germline): MNHEY, SMNVEV (reference sequence). The CDR3 is 13 amino acids. CDR3 DNA sequence: TGTGCCAGCAGGGCCGGATCGAACACTGAAGCTTTCTTT. It is translated as CASRAGSNTEAFF.

This clonotype was counted only a few times. The CDR3 sequence is CSVEGTGLKYEQYF. CDR3 DNA: TGCAGCGTTGAAGGAACGGGTCTGAAATACGAGCAGTACTTC. The rearrangement joins TRBV29-1 to TRBJ2-7; D gene ambiguous. The germline V gene encodes CDR1 SQVTM and CDR2 ANQGSEA. This CDR3 contains 14 residues. V gave up 1 base and J gave up 4 bases, with 14 bases separating them.

The chain is built from TRBV20-1 and TRBJ2-7, with TRBD1 matching over 11 bases. The CDR3 has 17 amino acids. The V gene's germline CDR1 is DFQATT and CDR2 SNEGSKA (reference sequence). Trimming cost V 1 base and J 4 bases; bases outside gene matches: 12. The CDR3 DNA sequence: TGCAGTGCTAGAGTTGGATTAGGGACAGGGGGTAGATACGAGCAGTACTTC. Translating gives CSARVGLGTGGRYEQYF.

This sequence joins TRBV6-2 or TRBV6-3 and TRBJ2-7; a weak D match, TRBD1 (5 bases). Germline CDR1 is MNHEY and CDR2 is SVGEGT. The germline V and J ends were trimmed by 8 bases and 2 bases, with 10 bases remaining between them. The CDR3 is made up of 12 amino acids. The CDR3 sequence is CASWGSTYEQYF. CDR3 DNA sequence: TGTGCCAGCTGGGGCTCAACCTACGAGCAGTACTTC.